This TCR beta chain was sequenced for a study of blood T cells in healthy people across ages (dated by TCRdb to 2015 to 2017). Regarding the research as a whole: In model experiments, template switching captured roughly one uniquely barcoded TCR beta cDNA molecule for every two T cells. To track age-related changes in TCR beta repertoire diversity, the study relied on deep sequencing normalized with unique cDNA molecular identifiers. Four age groups were formed from the donors: young (average about 16 years), middle-aged (approximately 40), aged (62) and long-lived (about 75). To avoid experimental bias, donors of different ages were distributed randomly across sequencing lanes. Two additional independent replicas of 1 million unique cDNA reads from the same blood draw were analyzed for two donors (one aged 18 to 30 and one aged 80 or older). Overall results and qualifications from the work: The percentage of naive T cells measured by flow cytometry correlated strongly with observed TCR beta diversity. The long-lived group showed more naive CD4+ T cells, fewer expanded clones and increased TCR diversity than the aged group, suggesting age selection. Donor CMV infection status was unknown, potentially confounding age-related changes in expanded clonotypes. Observed TCR beta diversity per million T cells fell roughly linearly with age, and a significant reduction was already apparent by age roughly 41. Bulk unsorted PBMC profiling prevented conclusive comparison of naive and antigen-experienced compartments. Total diversity estimates from one million sequenced T cells were considered lower bounds and underestimates.

The CDR1 and CDR2 encoded by the germline V gene are SQVTM and ANQGSEA. The germline V end is reduced by 7 bases and the J end by 7 bases; junction bases left unmatched: 9. Reading from cysteine to phenylalanine, the CDR3 counts 12 amino acids. Left in the record is the CDR3 DNA by itself, 36 bases read in frame from the first base. A word on this clonotype: It lacks a known antigen. No clone much larger than this one lies a single base away; base qualities are absent.

The library was built by means of 5' RACE. The sequencing machine was an Illumina HiSeq 2500. A second about 7 to 12 cycle PCR used a sample-barcoded 5' primer and a J-beta primer mix. A unique molecular identifier was introduced onto each TCR beta cDNA molecule by a template-switch 5' adaptor carrying 12 random nucleotides. At least 3 million CDR3-containing paired-end reads were obtained from each sample. First-strand cDNA synthesis was performed from all RNA using the Mint cDNA synthesis kit, with priming by a TRBC-specific oligonucleotide. After uracil-DNA glycosylase treatment, a first 18-cycle PCR used universal primers M1SS and BC2_uni_R on all cDNA. Concerning the study's data processing: For normalization, 1 million high-quality reads, each with a distinct molecular identifier, were randomly selected from each sample. Instead of being binned into consensus sequences, reads with shared molecular identifiers were discarded. MiTCR, with a Q25 quality threshold and the strictest error-elimination algorithm, was used for CDR3 identification, clonotype clustering and error correction. A nonparametric unseen species model using Euler transformation provided a lower-bound estimate of total TCR beta diversity. TCRdb redid the processing of the public reads, applying fastp at Q25 and MiXCR, and retained in-frame beta chains. A single entry per CDR3 protein holds the most common genes and DNA from its merged rows. Clone size and V and J calls follow TCRdb, not the original study. Counted in this sample were approximately 700,000 distinct CDR3 sequences; less than 40% of them appeared once. Just over 15% of the sample is taken by the ten largest.

The approximately 41 donors, aged about 6 to 100 years, were systemically healthy Caucasian individuals from Russia. Each donor gave ten milliliters of peripheral blood, collected into EDTA-treated Vacutainer tubes. Ficoll-Paque density-gradient centrifugation was used to isolate PBMCs, with at least 6 million per sample. Trizol reagent was used to extract total RNA from the PBMCs, yielding at least 6 micrograms per sample. The percentages of naive CD45RAhigh/CD27high T cells were determined by flow cytometry on a PBMC aliquot from every donor. The chain employs TRBV29-1 and TRBJ1-2; 7 nucleotides in the junction match TRBD1. The receptor was derived from a woman aged 80 or over in good health. Donor details come from another sample of the same person, matched by shared clones. Input material: blood. The sequenced DNA is TGCAGCGCAGGGAGCTACAGGGGTGGCTACACCTTC. Its coded protein is CSAGSYRGGYTF. Beyond the CDR3, the reference TRBV29-1 and TRBJ1-2 genes provide the residues; the full variable domain reads: SAVISQKPSRDICQRGTSLTIQCQVDSQVTMMFWYRQQPGQSLTLIATANQGSEATYESGFVIDKFPISRPNLTFSTLTVSNMSPEDSSIYLCSAGSYRGGYTFGSGTRLTVV.